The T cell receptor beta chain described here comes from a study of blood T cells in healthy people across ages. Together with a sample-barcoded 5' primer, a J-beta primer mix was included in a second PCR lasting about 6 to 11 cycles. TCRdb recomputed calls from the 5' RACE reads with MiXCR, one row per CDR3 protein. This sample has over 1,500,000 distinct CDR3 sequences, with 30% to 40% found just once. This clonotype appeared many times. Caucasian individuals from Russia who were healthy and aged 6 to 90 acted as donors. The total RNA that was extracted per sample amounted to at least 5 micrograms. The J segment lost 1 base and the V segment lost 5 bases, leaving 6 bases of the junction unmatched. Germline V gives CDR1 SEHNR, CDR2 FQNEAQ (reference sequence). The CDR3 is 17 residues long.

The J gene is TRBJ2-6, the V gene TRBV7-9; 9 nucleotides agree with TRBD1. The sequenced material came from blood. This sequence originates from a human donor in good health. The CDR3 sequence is CASSPGQGRSGANVLTF. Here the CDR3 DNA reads TGTGCCAGCAGCCCCGGACAGGGGAGGTCTGGGGCCAACGTCCTGACTTTC.